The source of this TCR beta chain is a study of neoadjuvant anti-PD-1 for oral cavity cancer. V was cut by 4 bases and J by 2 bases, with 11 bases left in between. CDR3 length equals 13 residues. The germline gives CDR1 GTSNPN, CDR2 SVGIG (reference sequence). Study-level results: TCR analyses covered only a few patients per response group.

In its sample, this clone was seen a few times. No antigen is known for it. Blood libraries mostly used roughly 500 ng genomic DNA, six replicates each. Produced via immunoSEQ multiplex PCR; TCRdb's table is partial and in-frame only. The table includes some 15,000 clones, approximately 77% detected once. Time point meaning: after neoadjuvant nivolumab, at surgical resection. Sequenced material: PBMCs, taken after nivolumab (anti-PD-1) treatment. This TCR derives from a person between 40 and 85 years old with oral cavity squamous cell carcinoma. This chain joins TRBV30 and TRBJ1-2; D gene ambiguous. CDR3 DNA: TGTGCCTGGACACTGACCGTAAACTATGGCTACACCTTC. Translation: CAWTLTVNYGYTF.